The sequence of this T cell receptor (beta chain) was determined in a study of blood T cell repertoires in COVID-19. Study information: Sample material is recorded as cDNA or gDNA derived from T cells, B-cell-depleted T cells, or PBMCs.

V lost 5 bases and J 7 bases, leaving 9 bases between the germline ends. From germline, CDR1 is DFQATT and CDR2 SNEGSKA (reference sequence). The CDR3 contains 11 residues. The protocol was immunoSEQ multiplex PCR, while the TCRdb copy is restricted to in-frame clones and leaves out a portion. Here the sample spans approximately 170,000 clones, 82% being singletons. This TCR came from a woman older than 75 with active or convalescent COVID-19. Sequences were obtained from peripheral blood. The chain is built from TRBV20-1 and TRBJ2-1, with unresolved D. CDR3 sequence (DNA): TGCAGTGCTGATCTAGTGAATGAGCAGTTCTTC. It encodes CSADLVNEQFF.